This T cell receptor (beta chain) was identified in a study of Ad26.COV2.S vaccination and SARS-CoV-2 variants. Background on the study: Among those in the COV1001 Ad26.COV2.S trial arm was the donor. In the study, Ad26.COV2.S was injected intramuscularly once, or twice 56 days apart. Study-wide points: Vaccinees displayed broader spike-specific TCR repertoires than placebo recipients.

The table came from immunoSEQ multiplex PCR; TCRdb's copy has only in-frame clones and leaves some out. The table includes around 250,000 clones, approximately 89% detected once. Looked up from germline, CDR1 is SGHTA and CDR2 is FQGTGA. Trimming removed 1 base from V and 9 bases from J, with 19 bases in between. CDR3 length: 16 residues. As regards this clone: As yet, its antigen is unknown.

Treatment here: 19 received Ad26.COV2.S at low or high dose, single or two shots; roughly 5 received placebo; per-sample allocation not given. On day 63 after the first injection, vaccine and placebo recipients gave samples. Boston supplied an adult donor aged 18-55 years. The chain carries TRBV7-3 and TRBJ2-1; possibly TRBD1 or TRBD2 for D (5 bases each). This clonotype was obtained from a person aged 18 to 65 who received the Ad26.COV2.S COVID-19 vaccine or a placebo. Sequenced here: peripheral blood, sampled in a trial of Ad26.COV2.S vaccine versus placebo. The CDR3 spells CASSLRSSGLAAEQFF. Written as DNA, the CDR3 is TGTGCCAGCAGCTTAAGATCGTCAGGGCTAGCTGCTGAGCAGTTCTTC.